The text below deals with one T cell receptor beta chain. Profiling relied on immunoSEQ multiplex PCR, and the TCRdb table lists in-frame clones only, not all of them. This sample has about 160,000 clones; roughly 84% occur once, and the top ten carry about 1%. Trimming stripped 2 bases from V and 0 bases from J, with 12 bases between. There are 15 residues in the CDR3. The germline gives CDR1 SGDLS, CDR2 YYNGEE. This sample was included in a study of blood T cell repertoires in COVID-19. The sequencing input was peripheral blood. V and J are TRBV9 and TRBJ2-7; maybe TRBD2 (6 bases). This receptor was identified in a man between 35 and 55 years old with acute or convalescent COVID-19. In nucleotides, the CDR3 is TGTGCCAGCAGCGTCGGTGGAGGGAACTCCTACGAGCAGTACTTC. Protein product: CASSVGGGNSYEQYF.